Listed below are T cell receptor beta chains from one sample, sequenced in a study of T cells in Graves' hyperthyroidism and ophthalmopathy. TCRdb fed the multiplex PCR reads into MiXCR, producing one record per CDR3 protein. The sample lists about 320,000 distinct CDR3 sequences; 16% were seen once. Sequencing was carried out using blood. The receptors stem from a man aged 25-45 years with Graves' hyperthyroidism. Each CDR3 is given with its conserved first and last residue. D genes are given only for firm matches. The size entry is marked missing in some rows and otherwise reads once, few, many or a size class.

j_call clone_size d_call v_call cdr3_nt cdr3_aa
TRBJ2-3 . TRBD2 TRBV20-1 TGCAGTGCTAGAGTGGCAGCGGGAGATTGGGGTACGCAGTATTTT CSARVAAGDWGTQYF
TRBJ2-2 few . TRBV20-1 TGCAGTGCTAGAGATTTGAAGAGGGGGGACACCGGGGAGCTGTTTTTT CSARDLKRGDTGELFF
TRBJ2-3 many TRBD2 TRBV12-3/TRBV12-4 TGTGCCAGCAGCCCCCTCCATCTAGCGGGAGTCTCAGATACGCAGTATTTT CASSPLHLAGVSDTQYF
TRBJ2-1 few . TRBV20-1 TGCAGTGCTAGAGAGCCGGGACCACTCTGGGACGAGCAGTTCTTC CSAREPGPLWDEQFF
TRBJ2-3 many TRBD1 TRBV12-3/TRBV12-4 TGTGCCAGCATCGACGGTTTGCTGGACAGGGCCCTCTCAGATACGCAGTATTTT CASIDGLLDRALSDTQYF
TRBJ1-2 few . TRBV4-2 TGTGCCAGCAGCCCGGGCCAGAAGGAGGGCTACACCTTC CASSPGQKEGYTF
TRBJ2-7 many TRBD1 TRBV30 TGTGCCTGGCAAGGGGGCTCTAGTCTACTCGACGAGCAGTACTTC CAWQGGSSLLDEQYF
TRBJ2-1 few . TRBV10-1 TGCGCCAGCAGTGACAACCCTGGTGAGCAGTTCTTC CASSDNPGEQFF
TRBJ2-2 few . TRBV5-5 TGTGCCAGCAGCTTGCGCCCCCTGCTGGACGTCAACACCGGGGAGCTGTTTTTT CASSLRPLLDVNTGELFF
TRBJ2-1 many . TRBV12-3/TRBV12-4 TGTGCCAGCAGTTTTGGATCCGGGAAAGAACCGGGTGAGCAGTTCTTC CASSFGSGKEPGEQFF
TRBJ2-7 many . TRBV6-1 TGTGCCAGCAGTGGGTTGGGAGCGGCCTCGGGGGAGCAGTACTTC CASSGLGAASGEQYF
TRBJ1-1 many . TRBV30 TGTGCCTGGAGTGTAGCCAGGGTGAACACTGAAGCTTTCTTT CAWSVARVNTEAFF
TRBJ2-1 few TRBD2 TRBV24-1 TGTGCCACCAGGCGCGGGACTAGTGATTACAATGAGCAGTTCTTC CATRRGTSDYNEQFF
TRBJ2-1 many . TRBV6-2/TRBV6-3 TGTGCCAGCAGTTACTCGTCGAGGGACCACGAGCAGTTCTTC CASSYSSRDHEQFF
TRBJ2-5 . . TRBV4-1 TGCGCCAGCAGCCAACCCGGAGGAGAAGAGACCCAGTACTTC CASSQPGGEETQYF
TRBJ2-5 few . TRBV5-6 TGTGCCAGCAGCTTGCTTCAACCCCCCATGTACTTC CASSLLQPPMYF
TRBJ1-2 . . TRBV7-2 TGTGCCAGCAGCTTGCAGACGGGATCTAACTATGGCTACACCTTC CASSLQTGSNYGYTF
TRBJ1-2 many . TRBV20-1 TGCAGTGCTCGGCCGAACCTCCTAGGCTACACCTTC CSARPNLLGYTF
TRBJ1-3 few . TRBV7-9 TGTGCCAGCACCATCCAGGGAGAAGGCACCATATATTTT CASTIQGEGTIYF
TRBJ2-5 many . TRBV29-1 TGCAGCGTCCCACGAGCGCCAGAGACCCAGTACTTC CSVPRAPETQYF
TRBJ2-2 many . TRBV7-3 TGTGCCAGCAGCTTAAACTTCGGGGAGCTGTTTTTT CASSLNFGELFF
TRBJ1-2 many . TRBV28 TGTGCCAGCAGTCTACCCTCCCAGAATTATGGCTACACCTTC CASSLPSQNYGYTF
TRBJ1-1 . . TRBV7-9 TGTGCCAGCAGCTTAGAACGACTAAGGAACACTGAAGCTTTCTTT CASSLERLRNTEAFF
TRBJ2-4 . TRBD1 TRBV2 TGTGCCAGCAGTGAAACCGCCGGAAGAGACAGGGCAATTCTAGCCAAAAACATTCAGTACTTC CASSETAGRDRAILAKNIQYF
TRBJ1-5 . . TRBV7-9 TGTGCCAGCAGCCGGAATCAGAGGCCCCAGCATTTT CASSRNQRPQHF
TRBJ1-1 many TRBD1 TRBV6-1 TGTGCCAGCAAAGTACAGGGGGCCTACATGAACACTGAAGCTTTCTTT CASKVQGAYMNTEAFF
TRBJ2-7 . . TRBV20-1 TGCAGTGCTAGAGAAACGTTAACCTACGAGCAGTACTTC CSARETLTYEQYF
TRBJ2-1 . TRBD2 TRBV7-6 TGTGCCAGCAGCTTCGGGAGGGGGTCAGGAAATGAGCAGTTCTTC CASSFGRGSGNEQFF
TRBJ1-1 . TRBD1 TRBV12-5 TGTGCTAGTGGTTTTTACAGGGGTATCACTGAAGCTTTCTTT CASGFYRGITEAFF
TRBJ1-3 many . TRBV28 TGTGCCAGCAGCACCCTTGGAAGCTCTGGAAACACCATATATTTT CASSTLGSSGNTIYF
TRBJ2-5 . . TRBV6-5 TGTGCCAGCAGTTACTCCAGGAAACAAGAGACCCAGTACTTC CASSYSRKQETQYF
TRBJ2-6 . TRBD2 TRBV19 TGTGCCAGTAGTATAGAACAACTAGCGGGATTGTATGGGGCCAACGTCCTGACTTTC CASSIEQLAGLYGANVLTF
TRBJ1-1 . TRBD1 TRBV2 TGTGCCAGCCATTTCGGGACAGCGAACACTGAAGCTTTCTTT CASHFGTANTEAFF
TRBJ1-2 . . TRBV20-1 TGCAGTGCCCCCGCACAAACAGAACACTATGGCTACACCTTC CSAPAQTEHYGYTF